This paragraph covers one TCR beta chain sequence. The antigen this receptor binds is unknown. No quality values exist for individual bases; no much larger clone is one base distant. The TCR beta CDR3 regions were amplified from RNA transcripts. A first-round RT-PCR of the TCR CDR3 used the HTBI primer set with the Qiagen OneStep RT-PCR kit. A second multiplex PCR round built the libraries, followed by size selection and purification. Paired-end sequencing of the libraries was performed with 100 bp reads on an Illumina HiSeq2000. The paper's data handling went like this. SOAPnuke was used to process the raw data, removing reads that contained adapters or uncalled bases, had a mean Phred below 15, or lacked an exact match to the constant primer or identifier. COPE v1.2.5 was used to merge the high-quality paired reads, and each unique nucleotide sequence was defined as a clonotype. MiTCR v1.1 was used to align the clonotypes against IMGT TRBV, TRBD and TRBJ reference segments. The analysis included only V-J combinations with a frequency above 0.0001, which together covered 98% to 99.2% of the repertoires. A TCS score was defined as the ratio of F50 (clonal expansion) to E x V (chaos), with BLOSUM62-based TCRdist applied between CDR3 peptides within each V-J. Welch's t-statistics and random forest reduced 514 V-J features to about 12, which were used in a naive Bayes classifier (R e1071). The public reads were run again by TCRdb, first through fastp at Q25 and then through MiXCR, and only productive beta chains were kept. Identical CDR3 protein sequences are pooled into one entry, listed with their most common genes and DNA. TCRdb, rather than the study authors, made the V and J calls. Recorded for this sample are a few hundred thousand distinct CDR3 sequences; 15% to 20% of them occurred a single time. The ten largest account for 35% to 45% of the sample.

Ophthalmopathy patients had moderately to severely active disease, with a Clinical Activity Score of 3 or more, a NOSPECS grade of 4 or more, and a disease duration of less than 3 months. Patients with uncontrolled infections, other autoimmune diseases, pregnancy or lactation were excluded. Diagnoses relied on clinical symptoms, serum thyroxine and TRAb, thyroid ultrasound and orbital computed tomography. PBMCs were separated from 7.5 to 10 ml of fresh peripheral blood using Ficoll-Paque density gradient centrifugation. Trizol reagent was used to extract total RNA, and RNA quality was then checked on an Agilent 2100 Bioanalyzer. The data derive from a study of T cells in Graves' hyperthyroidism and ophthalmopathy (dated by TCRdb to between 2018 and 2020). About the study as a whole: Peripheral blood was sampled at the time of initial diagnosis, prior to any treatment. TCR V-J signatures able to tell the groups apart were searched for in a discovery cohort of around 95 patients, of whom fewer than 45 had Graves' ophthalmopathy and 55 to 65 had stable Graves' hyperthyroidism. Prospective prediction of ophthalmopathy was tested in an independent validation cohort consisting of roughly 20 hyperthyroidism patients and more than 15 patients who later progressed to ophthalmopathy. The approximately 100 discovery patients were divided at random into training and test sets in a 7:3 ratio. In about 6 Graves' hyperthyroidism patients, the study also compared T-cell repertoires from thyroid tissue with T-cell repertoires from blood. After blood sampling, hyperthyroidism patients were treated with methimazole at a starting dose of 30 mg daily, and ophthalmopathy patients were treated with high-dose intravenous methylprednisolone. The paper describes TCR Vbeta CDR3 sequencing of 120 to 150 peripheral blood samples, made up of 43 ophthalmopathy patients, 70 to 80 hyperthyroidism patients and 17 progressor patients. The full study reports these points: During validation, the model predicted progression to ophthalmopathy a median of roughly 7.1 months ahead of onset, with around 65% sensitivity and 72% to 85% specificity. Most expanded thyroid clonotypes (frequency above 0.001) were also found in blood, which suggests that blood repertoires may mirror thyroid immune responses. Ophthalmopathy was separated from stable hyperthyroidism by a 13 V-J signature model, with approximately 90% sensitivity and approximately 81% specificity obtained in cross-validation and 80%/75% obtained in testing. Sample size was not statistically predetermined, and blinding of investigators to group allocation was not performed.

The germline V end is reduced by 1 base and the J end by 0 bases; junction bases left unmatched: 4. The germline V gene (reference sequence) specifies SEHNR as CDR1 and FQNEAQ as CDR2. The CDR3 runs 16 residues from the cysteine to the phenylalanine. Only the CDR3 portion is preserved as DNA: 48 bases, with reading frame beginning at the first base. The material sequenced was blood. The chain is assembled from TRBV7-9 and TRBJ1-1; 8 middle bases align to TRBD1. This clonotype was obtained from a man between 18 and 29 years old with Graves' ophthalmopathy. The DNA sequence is TGTGCCAGCAGCTTAGGACAGGGGCGGATGAACACTGAAGCTTTCTTT. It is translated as CASSLGQGRMNTEAFF.